Below are 16 T cell receptor beta chains sequenced from a single sample in a study of T cell responses to AZD1222 COVID-19 vaccine. TCRdb keeps only in-frame clones here, not all; method: immunoSEQ multiplex PCR. Among about 130,000 clones listed, roughly nine tenths were seen once. The sequences come from peripheral blood, collected 28 days after the second AZD1222 dose. The receptors here all came from an adult who received the AZD1222 COVID-19 vaccine.

This clone was counted a few times. The V gene is TRBV2, the J gene TRBJ1-5; TRBD1 aligns across 11 bases. Per the germline V gene, CDR1 is SNHLY and CDR2 is FYNNEI. V trimming: 4 bases; J trimming: 6 bases; junction bases outside the gene matches: 5. This CDR3 spans 15 amino acids. The CDR3 reads CASSVEGTGGQPQHF. CDR3 DNA: TGTGCCAGCAGTGTGGAAGGGACAGGGGGTCAGCCCCAGCATTTT.

V gene TRBV20-1 combines with J gene TRBJ2-5; D possibly corresponds to TRBD1 (5 bases). The CDR3 consists of 11 residues. CDR1 DFQATT and CDR2 SNEGSKA come from the germline V gene (reference sequence). V lost 5 bases and J lost 4, with 8 bases in between. The CDR3 reads CSAHQGETQYF. CDR3 DNA sequence: TGCAGTGCTCACCAGGGAGAGACCCAGTACTTC.

This clone was seen just once. The rearrangement links TRBV29-1 to TRBJ1-1; D is possibly TRBD1 (5 bases). Trimming took off 0 bases at V and 11 bases at J, with 10 bases between the two ends. CDR1 is SQVTM, CDR2 ANQGSEA, per germline. This CDR3 has 11 residues. In nucleotides, the CDR3 is TGCAGCGTTGAAGACAGGGAGACGGCTTTCTTT. This gives the protein CSVEDRETAFF.

The chain carries TRBV10-3 and TRBJ2-7, with D perhaps TRBD2 (7 bases). The CDR3 totals 17 residues. Germline V gene sequence: CDR1 ENHRY, CDR2 SYGVKD. Deletions cut 7 bases from V and 3 bases from J, with 25 bases between. The CDR3 region is CAIKAGDGDTIVYEQYF. CDR3 DNA sequence: TGTGCCATCAAGGCGGGAGATGGGGACACGATCGTCTACGAGCAGTACTTC.

The chain is built from TRBV4-3 and TRBJ1-2; D unresolved. V shed 1 base and J shed 8 bases, with 17 bases lying between them. Germline V gene data show CDR1 as LGHNA and CDR2 as YSLEER. The CDR3 extends over 15 amino acids. The CDR3 loop is CASSQGSPELFGYTF. The CDR3 DNA reads as TGCGCCAGCAGCCAAGGGAGTCCGGAATTGTTCGGCTACACCTTC.

This chain connects TRBV4-1 to TRBJ2-1; D tentatively reads TRBD1 or TRBD2 (5 bases each). CDR1 and CDR2 from the germline V gene are MGHRA and YSYEKL. V was trimmed by 0 bases and J by 2 bases, leaving 14 bases between them. The CDR3 covers 17 residues. CDR3 in DNA: TGCGCCAGCAGCCAAGATAGGGGCCTAGCCCCCTACAATGAGCAGTTCTTC. It codes for CASSQDRGLAPYNEQFF.

The gene calls are TRBV13 and TRBJ2-7; TRBD1 agrees at 9 bases. Germline CDR1 is PRHDT and CDR2 is FYEKMQ (reference sequence). The V gene end was trimmed by 3 bases and the J gene end by 2 bases; junction bases not matched to a gene: 14. This CDR3 is 18 amino acids long. For the CDR3, the DNA is TGTGCCAGCAGCTTCGCCGGGACAGGGCCTTATCCCGCCTACGAGCAGTACTTC. Amino acid sequence: CASSFAGTGPYPAYEQYF. The full variable domain, in which reference TRBV13 and TRBJ2-7 provide the parts outside the CDR3, is AAGVIQSPRHLIKEKRETATLKCYPIPRHDTVYWYQQGPGQDPQFLISFYEKMQSDKGSIPDRFSAQQFSDYHSELNMSSLELGDSALYFCASSFAGTGPYPAYEQYFGPGTRLTVT.

The V call is TRBV7-8, the J call TRBJ1-1; the D gene is possibly TRBD1 (6 bases). The germline gives CDR1 SGHVS, CDR2 FQNEAQ. Trimming stripped 1 base from V and 4 bases from J, with 16 bases between. The CDR3 runs to 16 residues. The CDR3 DNA reads as TGTGCCAGCAGCTTAGGAACCGAGGGAGGGGGCACTGAAGCTTTCTTT. Protein sequence: CASSLGTEGGGTEAFF.

This chain links TRBV5-1 with TRBJ2-3; D ambiguous. The germline V gene has CDR1 SGHRS and CDR2 YFSETQ. Trimming removed 2 bases at V and 3 bases at J, with 10 bases between. The CDR3 spans 14 residues. The CDR3 DNA is TGCGCCAGCAGCTTCGGTACTGTTACAGATACGCAGTATTTT. Its translation is CASSFGTVTDTQYF.

This sequence joins TRBV6-1 and TRBJ1-1; 10 positions match TRBD1. J gave up 1 base and V 5 bases, and 4 bases lay outside the gene matches. Germline V gene data show CDR1 as MNHNS and CDR2 as SASEGT. This CDR3 spans 15 amino acids. The CDR3 DNA follows: TGTGCCAGCAGTAACTGGGACAGGGGGAACACTGAAGCTTTCTTT. Its translation is CASSNWDRGNTEAFF.

This chain connects TRBV23-1 to TRBJ1-2; no clear D gene. TRBV23-1 is filed as an ORF, its function uncertain. The CDR3 is 14 residues long. V lost 6 bases and J 0 bases, leaving 11 bases between the germline ends. CDR3 bases: TGCGCCAGCAGACGGACCGAGGCTAACTATGGCTACACCTTC. It translates to CASRRTEANYGYTF.

The V and J genes are TRBV30 and TRBJ1-2; D might be TRBD1 (6 bases). The CDR3 loop spans 14 amino acids. V lost 2 bases and J lost 5, with 15 bases in between. Germline V lookup: CDR1 GTSNPN, CDR2 SVGIG (reference sequence). Written as DNA, the CDR3 is TGTGCCTGGAGTCGGGACACCTCAAGATATGGCTACACCTTC. Protein sequence: CAWSRDTSRYGYTF.

J is TRBJ2-5 and V is TRBV5-1; D is uncertain. V shed 0 bases and J shed 2 bases, with 5 bases lying between them. The CDR3 spans 13 residues. Germline V gene lookup returns CDR1 SGHRS and CDR2 YFSETQ. The CDR3 loop reads CASSLEGQETQYF. CDR3 bases: TGCGCCAGCAGCTTGGAGGGTCAAGAGACCCAGTACTTC.

The chain is built from TRBV11-2 and TRBJ1-1; TRBD1 matches at 7 bases. CDR3 length equals 15 residues. V was pared by 3 bases and J by 3 bases, with 7 bases of the junction left unmatched. Germline V gene data show CDR1 as SGHAT and CDR2 as FQNNGV. The CDR3 here is CASSFNRGGDTEAFF. CDR3 nucleotide sequence: TGTGCCAGCAGCTTCAACAGGGGTGGGGACACTGAAGCTTTCTTT.

The chain combines TRBV18 with TRBJ2-5, with 7 bases lining up with TRBD2. The germline V gene has CDR1 KGHSH and CDR2 LQKENI. The CDR3 runs 15 residues. Losses at the gene ends were 3 bases for V and 0 bases for J; bases not matched to a gene: 4. The CDR3 protein is CASSPRRGDQETQYF. The CDR3 coding sequence is TGTGCCAGCTCACCGCGCCGGGGGGACCAAGAGACCCAGTACTTC. Using reference TRBV18 and TRBJ2-5 for the parts outside the CDR3, the full variable domain is NAGVMQNPRHLVRRRGQEARLRCSPMKGHSHVYWYRQLPEEGLKFMVYLQKENIIDESGMPKERFSAEFPKEGPSILRIQQVVRGDSAAYFCASSPRRGDQETQYFGPGTRLLVL.

The chain recombines TRBV10-3 with TRBJ1-3; D remains ambiguous. With 3 bases removed from V and 4 bases from J, the gap between germline ends came to 13 bases. Germline V CDR1 and CDR2: ENHRY, SYGVKD. This CDR3 has 15 residues. CDR3 bases: TGTGCCATCAGTGAACAATCACCTCCCGGAAACACCATATATTTT. This codes for CAISEQSPPGNTIYF.